Presented here are 11 T cell receptor beta chains from one specimen sequenced in a study of CD8 T cells in ankylosing spondylitis. From the 5' RACE reads, TCRdb called clonotypes with MiXCR, one entry per CDR3 protein. The sample holds around 150,000 distinct CDR3 sequences, 15% to 20% seen once. Sequenced: blood, either unsorted or a sorted T cell fraction (not recorded which). The source of these receptors is a male donor with ankylosing spondylitis or in good health (not recorded which).

This clonotype was seen many times. The CDR3 spells CATSPGSEQYF. In DNA, the CDR3 is TGTGCCACCAGCCCAGGGAGCGAGCAGTACTTC. This chain joins TRBV15 and TRBJ2-7; D is tentatively TRBD1 or TRBD2 (5 bases each). The V end was cut by 5 bases, the J end by 6 bases, with 8 bases between. The CDR3 length is 11 residues. CDR1 and CDR2 (germline): LNHNV, YYDKDF (reference sequence).

This clonotype turned up a few times. This chain uses TRBV19 with TRBJ2-7; D gene ambiguous. With 3 bases removed from V and 2 bases from J, the gap between germline ends came to 17 bases. Germline V gives CDR1 LNHDA, CDR2 SQIVND (reference sequence). This CDR3 has 16 amino acids. CDR3 nucleotides: TGTGCCAGTAGTATGAGCCGGCAGCCTCGCACCTACGAGCAGTACTTC. Translating it yields CASSMSRQPRTYEQYF. The full variable domain, its missing parts supplied by reference TRBV19 and TRBJ2-7, is DGGITQSPKYLFRKEGQNVTLSCEQNLNHDAMYWYRQDPGQGLRLIYYSQIVNDFQKGDIAEGYSVSREKKESFPLTVTSAQKNPTAFYLCASSMSRQPRTYEQYFGPGTRLTVT.

In this sample, this clonotype turned up a few times. This chain links TRBV20-1 with TRBJ1-5; perhaps TRBD1 as D (5 bases). V lost 3 bases to trimming and J lost 5 bases, with 8 bases between them. This CDR3 contains 12 residues. Germline CDR1 DFQATT, CDR2 SNEGSKA (reference sequence). CDR3 nucleotides: TGCAGTGCTAGGGAAGGGGATCAGCCCCAGCATTTT. This codes for CSAREGDQPQHF.

The chain uses TRBV6-5 and TRBJ2-7, with D perhaps matching TRBD1 or TRBD2 (5 bases each). Germline V gene data show CDR1 as MNHEY and CDR2 as SVGAGI. The CDR3 covers 15 residues. V was trimmed by 0 bases and J by 6 bases, leaving 15 bases between them. The CDR3 DNA reads TGTGCCAGCAGTTACTCGCGCGAGGGGCCAGCCGAGCAGTACTTC. Encoded protein: CASSYSREGPAEQYF.

This clonotype was detected a few times. The chain is built from TRBV11-3 and TRBJ2-2; 7 bases are shared with TRBD2. The CDR3 contains 18 residues. With 0 bases clipped from V and 3 bases from J, the junction kept 10 bases outside the gene matches. Germline CDR1 is SGHNT and CDR2 is YENEEA. CDR3 residues: CASSLDDGGGRDTGELFF. The DNA of the CDR3 is TGTGCCAGCAGCTTAGATGACGGAGGCGGGAGAGACACCGGGGAGCTGTTTTTT.

This clonotype has a handful of counts. The chain links TRBV3-1 to TRBJ2-2; D is unresolved. The V and J ends lost 0 bases and 7 bases respectively, with 6 bases between them. The CDR3 runs 13 residues. CDR1 and CDR2 (germline): LGHDT, YNNKEL (reference sequence). The CDR3 DNA reads TGTGCCAGCAGCCAAGATCGTGGCGGGGAGCTGTTTTTT. As protein: CASSQDRGGELFF.

This clonotype was detected ten times or more. V gene TRBV7-7 combines with J gene TRBJ2-1; possible D gene TRBD2, 6 bases. The ends were cut back, 1 base at V and 5 bases at J, with 12 bases in the middle. The CDR3 is 15 amino acids. Per germline, CDR1 SSHAT and CDR2 FNYEAQ (reference sequence). This CDR3 is CASSLDGSADNEQFF. CDR3 in DNA: TGTGCCAGCAGCTTAGACGGGAGTGCCGACAATGAGCAGTTCTTC.

This clonotype has just a few counts. The V call is TRBV2, the J call TRBJ2-3, with D unresolved. The length of the CDR3 is 13 residues. From germline, CDR1 is SNHLY and CDR2 FYNNEI. Trimming pared 6 bases from V and 0 bases from J, leaving 7 bases between. The CDR3 sequence is CASSQTSTDTQYF. CDR3 nucleotide sequence: TGTGCCAGCAGCCAGACTAGCACAGATACGCAGTATTTT.

The V call is TRBV11-2, the J call TRBJ2-1; D tentatively fits TRBD1 or TRBD2 (5 bases each). This CDR3 contains 16 residues. The germline gives CDR1 SGHAT, CDR2 FQNNGV. Trimming pared 5 bases from V and 0 bases from J, leaving 14 bases between. The CDR3, as DNA: TGTGCCAGCAGCACCCTAGCAGGGAGCTCCTACAATGAGCAGTTCTTC. Its translation is CASSTLAGSSYNEQFF.

This clonotype was picked up many times. The rearrangement links TRBV7-6 to TRBJ2-1, with 11 positions matching TRBD1. CDR1 and CDR2 (germline): SGHVS, FNYEAQ. This CDR3 contains 15 residues. J was trimmed by 8 bases and V by 2 bases; bases with no gene match: 5. CDR3 nucleotides: TGTGCCAGCAGCTTACTGGGACAGGGGGGGCATGAGCAGTTCTTC. It specifies CASSLLGQGGHEQFF.

The table lists this clonotype with many counts. The V and J genes are TRBV25-1 and TRBJ2-2, with a weak D call TRBD2 (5 bases). The CDR3 extends over 13 amino acids. Per the germline V gene, CDR1 is MGHDK and CDR2 is SYGVNS. V was shortened by 4 bases and J by 5 bases, with 8 bases between the two germline ends. The CDR3 coding sequence is TGTGCCAGCAGTGGCGAGGGAACCGGGGAGCTGTTTTTT. Protein product: CASSGEGTGELFF.